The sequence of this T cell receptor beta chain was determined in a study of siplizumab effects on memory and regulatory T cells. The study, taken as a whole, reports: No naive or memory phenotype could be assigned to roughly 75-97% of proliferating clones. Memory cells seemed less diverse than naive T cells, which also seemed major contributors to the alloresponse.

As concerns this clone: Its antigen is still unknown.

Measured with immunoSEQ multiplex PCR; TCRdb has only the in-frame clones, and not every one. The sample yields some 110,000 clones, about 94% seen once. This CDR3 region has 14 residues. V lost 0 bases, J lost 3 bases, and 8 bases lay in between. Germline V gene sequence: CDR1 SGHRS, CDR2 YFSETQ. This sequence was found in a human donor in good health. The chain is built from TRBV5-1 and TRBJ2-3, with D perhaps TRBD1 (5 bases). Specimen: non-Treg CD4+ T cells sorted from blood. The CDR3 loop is CASSLGQLTDTQYF. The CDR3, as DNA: TGCGCCAGCAGCTTGGGACAGTTAACAGATACGCAGTATTTT.